This record concerns one T cell receptor beta chain sequence. This sample is part of a study of blood T cell repertoires in COVID-19. Study-level background: Sources were T cells, B-cell-depleted T cells, or PBMCs; the material itself was cDNA or gDNA.

Assay: immunoSEQ multiplex PCR; the TCRdb copy retains only in-frame clones and omits some. The profile covers around 250,000 clones, with approximately 81% appearing a single time and roughly 3% taken by the ten largest. This sequence originates from a woman under 30 with acute or convalescent COVID-19. Sequences were obtained from peripheral blood.

The CDR3 DNA follows: TGTGCCAGCAGCTTAGCCACAGCTAACTATGGCTACACCTTC. Its translation: CASSLATANYGYTF. The rearrangement joins TRBV7-9 to TRBJ1-2; D uncertain. V lost 0 bases and J 0 bases, leaving 5 bases between the germline ends. The CDR3 runs 14 residues. CDR1 SEHNR and CDR2 FQNEAQ come from the germline V gene (reference sequence).